What follows are 25 T cell receptor beta chains derived from one specimen sequenced in a study of blood T cell repertoires in COVID-19. Assay used: immunoSEQ multiplex PCR; TCRdb lists only in-frame clones, some missing. The table records about 110,000 clones, 70% to 90% of them present only once. The sample was peripheral blood. These receptors all come from a man in his forties or fifties with active or convalescent COVID-19.

There are a few counts of this clone. This chain links TRBV7-2 with TRBJ1-2; 9 positions agree with TRBD1. The germline V gene has CDR1 SGHTA and CDR2 FQGNSA. With V trimmed by 1 base and J by 0 bases, 6 bases remained unmatched. The CDR3 extends over 17 amino acids. DNA for the CDR3: TGTGCCAGCAGCTTAGGCCGGGACAGGGTAACTAACTATGGCTACACCTTC. Translated: CASSLGRDRVTNYGYTF.

The V and J genes are TRBV27 and TRBJ1-5; D possibly corresponds to TRBD1 (6 bases). This CDR3 contains 16 residues. Per the germline V gene, CDR1 is MNHEY and CDR2 is SMNVEV (reference sequence). V lost 4 bases, J lost 0 bases, and 13 bases lay in between. The CDR3 nucleotides read TGTGCCAGCAGTTCCAGGGGCGGTACTAGCAATCAGCCCCAGCATTTT. It yields the protein CASSSRGGTSNQPQHF.

The rearrangement joins TRBV6-8 to TRBJ2-2, with TRBD1 as a possible D gene (5 bases). Looked up from germline, CDR1 is MNHGY and CDR2 is SAAAGT. Trimming stripped 3 bases from V and 7 bases from J, with 12 bases between. The CDR3 length is 14 residues. The CDR3: CASSYPQGFGELFF. The CDR3, as DNA: TGTGCCAGCAGTTATCCGCAGGGCTTCGGGGAGCTGTTTTTT.

The chain recombines TRBV27 with TRBJ2-3, with 7 bases matching TRBD2. The CDR3 is 17 amino acids. Germline V lookup: CDR1 MNHEY, CDR2 SMNVEV (reference sequence). V gave up 1 base and J gave up 1 base; unmatched junction bases: 8. The CDR3 DNA reads as TGTGCCAGCAGTTTATTGAGGGAAGCGGGACGCACAGATACGCAGTATTTT. Its translation is CASSLLREAGRTDTQYF.

The V and J genes are TRBV29-1 and TRBJ2-7; 9 nucleotides match TRBD1. Germline trimming cut 5 bases from V and 13 bases from J; bases unmatched to any gene: 12. The CDR3 is made up of 12 amino acids. The germline V gene has CDR1 SQVTM and CDR2 ANQGSEA. CDR3 sequence: CSVQYRDRDLYF. CDR3 bases: TGCAGCGTTCAGTACCGGGACAGGGATCTTTACTTC.

This chain joins TRBV14 and TRBJ1-3, with D possibly being TRBD1 (5 bases). There are 16 residues in the CDR3. CDR1 SGHDN and CDR2 FVKESK come from the germline V gene. Trimming pared 4 bases from V and 0 bases from J, leaving 13 bases between. CDR3 DNA: TGTGCCAGCAGCCGAGCAGGGCGAGTCTCTGGAAACACCATATATTTT. This gives the protein CASSRAGRVSGNTIYF.

The V call is TRBV18, the J call TRBJ1-6; tentatively, D is TRBD1 (6 bases). The CDR3 covers 15 residues. CDR1 is KGHSH and CDR2 is LQKENI in the germline V gene. V lost 2 bases to trimming and J lost 7 bases, with 12 bases between them. The CDR3 DNA follows: TGTGCCAGCTCACCAGGGACATCTATGAATTCACCCCTCCACTTT. Translated, it gives CASSPGTSMNSPLHF.

The chain links TRBV28 to TRBJ2-1; D gene uncertain. CDR1 is MDHEN and CDR2 is SYDVKM in the germline V gene. The CDR3 contains 15 residues. Deletions cut 4 bases from V and 0 bases from J, with 10 bases between. The CDR3 DNA sequence: TGTGCCAGCAGTTCTCTTCGTAGCTCCTACAATGAGCAGTTCTTC. As protein: CASSSLRSSYNEQFF. Variable domain in full (rest from reference TRBV28 and TRBJ2-1): DVKVTQSSRYLVKRTGEKVFLECVQDMDHENMFWYRQDPGLGLRLIYFSYDVKMKEKGDIPEGYSVSREKKERFSLILESASTNQTSMYLCASSSLRSSYNEQFFGPGTRLTVL.

The rearrangement links TRBV9 to TRBJ2-2; D not certain. This CDR3 spans 17 amino acids. Deletions cut 0 bases from V and 6 bases from J, with 18 bases between. Looked up from germline, CDR1 is SGDLS and CDR2 is YYNGEE. The CDR3 spells CASSVVQPHQAAGELFF. The DNA for the CDR3 is TGTGCCAGCAGCGTAGTTCAGCCCCACCAGGCTGCCGGGGAGCTGTTTTTT. The whole variable domain, filled in from reference TRBV9 and TRBJ2-2, reads DSGVTQTPKHLITATGQRVTLRCSPRSGDLSVYWYQQSLDQGLQFLIQYYNGEERAKGNILERFSAQQFPDLHSELNLSSLELGDSALYFCASSVVQPHQAAGELFFGEGSRLTVL.

This chain's CDR3 is CASSLGVSGQSSYEQYF. Here the CDR3 DNA reads TGCGCCAGCAGCTTGGGGGTTTCTGGGCAGAGCTCCTACGAGCAGTACTTC. V is TRBV5-1 and J is TRBJ2-7; no clear D gene. The V gene lost 0 bases and the J gene lost 0 bases, with 16 bases spanning the gap. Germline CDR1 is SGHRS and CDR2 is YFSETQ. This CDR3 has 17 amino acids.

The chain recombines TRBV6-5 with TRBJ2-7; 7 positions agree with TRBD1. V shed 6 bases and J 0 bases; nucleotides not matched to a gene: 8. The CDR3 runs 15 residues. CDR1 is MNHEY and CDR2 is SVGAGI in the germline V gene. DNA of the CDR3: TGTGCCAGCAGATATCAGACAGGGAGCTCCTACGAGCAGTACTTC. Residues: CASRYQTGSSYEQYF.

CDR3 protein: CASSERPGQGPYEQYF. CDR3 in DNA: TGTGCCAGCAGTGAACGCCCGGGACAGGGACCTTACGAGCAGTACTTC. This chain connects TRBV2 to TRBJ2-7, with 9 bases fitting TRBD1. Germline CDR1 SNHLY, CDR2 FYNNEI. The trim removed 2 bases at V and 4 bases at J, leaving 9 bases unmatched. The CDR3 totals 16 residues.

This rearrangement joins TRBV24-1 to TRBJ1-2; 8 bases map to TRBD1. J lost 6 bases, V lost 5 bases, and 7 bases had no gene match. This CDR3 is 14 amino acids long. Per the germline V gene, CDR1 is KGHDR and CDR2 is SFDVKD. The chain's CDR3 is CATSAADRAHGYTF. For the CDR3, the DNA is TGTGCCACCAGTGCCGCGGACAGGGCCCATGGCTACACCTTC.

The V and J genes are TRBV6-1 and TRBJ1-2, with a possible D match to TRBD1 (5 bases). From germline, CDR1 is MNHNS and CDR2 SASEGT. V was pared by 4 bases and J by 7 bases, with 25 bases between. CDR3 length: 17 amino acids. This CDR3 reads CASSGSVSRGTEGGYTF. The CDR3 DNA is TGTGCCAGCAGTGGCTCCGTTTCCCGGGGGACCGAGGGTGGCTACACCTTC.

This chain uses TRBV27 with TRBJ2-1; 7 nucleotides align to TRBD2. The CDR3 covers 15 residues. In germline, CDR1 is MNHEY, CDR2 SMNVEV (reference sequence). Trimming took 7 bases from V and 7 from J; bases not matched to a gene: 13. Written as DNA, the CDR3 is TGTGCCAGCACCGATGGGGACTACCTGTTGAATGAGCAGTTCTTC. Its translation: CASTDGDYLLNEQFF.

This sequence joins TRBV28 and TRBJ2-3, with 7 nucleotides matching TRBD2. The trim removed 2 bases at V and 0 bases at J, leaving 20 bases unmatched. The germline V gene encodes CDR1 MDHEN and CDR2 SYDVKM. This CDR3 is 21 amino acids long. CDR3 protein: CASSLSIYRRREPTSTDTQYF. DNA for the CDR3: TGTGCCAGCAGTTTAAGTATCTACCGACGGCGGGAGCCCACTAGCACAGATACGCAGTATTTT.

This sequence joins TRBV2 and TRBJ2-2; 8 bases are shared with TRBD1. Germline V gene lookup returns CDR1 SNHLY and CDR2 FYNNEI. The CDR3 length is 15 residues. J lost 2 bases, V lost 10 bases, and 9 bases had no gene match. The DNA for the CDR3 is TGTGCCAACCCGGACAGGGACCTAAACACCGGGGAGCTGTTTTTT. Translation gives CANPDRDLNTGELFF. Full variable domain (missing parts from reference TRBV2 and TRBJ2-2): EPEVTQTPSHQVTQMGQEVILRCVPISNHLYFYWYRQILGQKVEFLVSFYNNEISEKSEIFDDQFSVERPDGSNFTLKIRSTKLEDSAMYFCANPDRDLNTGELFFGEGSRLTVL.

CDR3 region: CAWSVRGASEQYF. The CDR3 DNA reads as TGTGCCTGGAGTGTACGGGGGGCCTCCGAGCAGTACTTC. V usage is TRBV30 and J usage is TRBJ2-7; maybe TRBD2 (7 bases). The CDR3 sequence is 13 residues long. CDR1 and CDR2 (germline): GTSNPN, SVGIG (reference sequence). V gave up 0 bases and J gave up 6 bases, with 12 bases separating them.

The chain is built from TRBV6-5 and TRBJ2-5; tentatively, D is TRBD1 (5 bases). Germline lookup yields CDR1 MNHEY and CDR2 SVGAGI. The CDR3 sequence is 14 residues long. The germline V and J ends were trimmed by 6 bases and 5 bases, with 16 bases remaining between them. DNA of the CDR3: TGTGCCAGCAGCCTTACCTGGGCAGGGGAGACCCAGTACTTC. This gives the protein CASSLTWAGETQYF.

This clone appeared a few times. The chain carries TRBV30 and TRBJ2-7; 7 bases are shared with TRBD1. V lost 5 bases to trimming and J lost 3 bases; unmatched junction nucleotides: 7. The CDR3 totals 13 residues. Germline V gene lookup returns CDR1 GTSNPN and CDR2 SVGIG (reference sequence). CDR3 sequence (DNA): TGTGCCTGGGAAACAGGGGCCAACTACGAGCAGTACTTC. Its translation: CAWETGANYEQYF.

The chain couples TRBV5-8 to TRBJ1-3, with a weak D call TRBD1 (5 bases). This CDR3 has 16 residues. V was shortened by 2 bases and J by 0 bases, with 12 bases between the two germline ends. From germline, CDR1 is SGHTS and CDR2 YDEGEE. The CDR3 nucleotides read TGTGCCAGCAGCTTAATGGGGGGAAACTCTGGAAACACCATATATTTT. Its translation: CASSLMGGNSGNTIYF.

In DNA, the CDR3 is TGCGCCAGCAGCTTGGTCCAGGGGGGACAGTTAGGCTACACCTTC. Its protein is CASSLVQGGQLGYTF. The chain is built from TRBV5-1 and TRBJ1-2, with TRBD1 matching over 7 bases. CDR1 SGHRS and CDR2 YFSETQ come from the germline V gene. The CDR3 has 15 amino acids. V gave up 0 bases and J gave up 8 bases; unmatched junction bases: 10.

The CDR3 DNA reads TGCGCCAGCAGGGGCCCTAGCGGCGCCTACGAGCAGTACTTC. Amino acids: CASRGPSGAYEQYF. The chain couples TRBV10-2 to TRBJ2-7; 7 bases align to TRBD2. The CDR3 loop spans 14 amino acids. Germline CDR1 WSHSY, CDR2 SAAADI. Trimming took 6 bases from V and 2 from J; bases not matched to a gene: 7.

CDR3 DNA: TGTGCCAGTAGTAACCCCGAGCGCTATGGCTACACCTTC. Amino acids: CASSNPERYGYTF. This sequence joins TRBV19 and TRBJ1-2; no definite D call. V was cut by 4 bases and J by 4 bases, with 10 bases left in between. From germline, CDR1 is LNHDA and CDR2 SQIVND (reference sequence). This CDR3 has 13 amino acids.

The CDR3 loop is CASSNRVNEQYF. For the CDR3, the DNA is TGTGCCAGCAGTAACAGGGTTAACGAGCAGTACTTC. The rearrangement joins TRBV28 to TRBJ2-7, with D possibly being TRBD1 (6 bases). CDR3 size: 12 residues. The ends were cut back, 5 bases at V and 5 bases at J, with 10 bases in the middle. CDR1 is MDHEN and CDR2 is SYDVKM in the germline V gene.